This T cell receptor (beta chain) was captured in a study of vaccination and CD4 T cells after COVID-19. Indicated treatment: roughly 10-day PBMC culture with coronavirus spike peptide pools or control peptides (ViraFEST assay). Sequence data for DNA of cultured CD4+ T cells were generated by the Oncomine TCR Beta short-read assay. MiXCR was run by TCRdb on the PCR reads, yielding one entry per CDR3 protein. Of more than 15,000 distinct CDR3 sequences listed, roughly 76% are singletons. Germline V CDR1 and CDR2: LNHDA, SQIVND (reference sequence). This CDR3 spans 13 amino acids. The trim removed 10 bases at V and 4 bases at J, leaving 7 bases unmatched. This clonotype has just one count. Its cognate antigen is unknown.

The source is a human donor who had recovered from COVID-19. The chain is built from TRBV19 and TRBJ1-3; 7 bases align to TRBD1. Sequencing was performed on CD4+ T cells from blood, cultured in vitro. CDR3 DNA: TGTGCCACCCAGACAGGGTACGGAAACACCATATATTTT. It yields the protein CATQTGYGNTIYF.